Listed below are T cell receptor beta chains from one sample, sequenced in a study of cytomegalovirus exposure and HLA in healthy donors. Some clones are missing from TCRdb's copy, which holds only in-frame ones; the method was immunoSEQ multiplex PCR. The sample carries some 170,000 clones, 89% recorded once. What was sequenced was PBMCs. These receptors were taken from a man younger than 35 in good health and CMV-seropositive. Both conserved end residues are part of each CDR3. A D gene is named only where the DNA matches it firmly. The size of a clone is reported for some rows only, either as once, few or many, or as a class for expanded clones.

NA | TRBJ2-7 | NA | TRBV7-9 | CASSRRGGDLPSYEQYF | TGTGCCAGCAGCCGTAGAGGGGGAGACCTACCCTCCTACGAGCAGTACTTC
NA | TRBJ2-7 | NA | TRBV5-1 | CASSLEFQGINEQYF | TGCGCCAGCAGCTTGGAATTTCAGGGAATCAACGAGCAGTACTTC
NA | TRBJ2-5 | NA | TRBV18 | CASSPPLDQETQYF | TGTGCCAGCTCACCACCACTAGACCAAGAGACCCAGTACTTC
TRBD1 | TRBJ2-5 | NA | TRBV19 | CASSSPPGQGVLGTQYF | TGTGCCAGTAGTTCCCCCCCGGGACAGGGGGTCCTTGGGACCCAGTACTTC
TRBD1 | TRBJ1-3 | NA | TRBV5-4 | CASSLDAGDSSGNTIYF | TGTGCCAGCAGCTTGGATGCTGGGGACAGCTCTGGAAACACCATATATTTT
NA | TRBJ2-2 | NA | TRBV12-5 | CASGLTGTFVPGELFF | TGTGCTAGTGGTTTGACCGGGACTTTCGTTCCCGGGGAGCTGTTTTTT
TRBD2 | TRBJ2-3 | NA | TRBV5-1 | CASSLYSGSTDTQYF | TGCGCCAGCAGCTTGTATAGCGGGAGCACAGATACGCAGTATTTT
TRBD2 | TRBJ2-1 | once | TRBV9 | CASRPGLAGGPNEQFF | TGTGCCAGCAGGCCTGGACTAGCGGGAGGGCCCAATGAGCAGTTCTTC
TRBD2 | TRBJ2-7 | NA | TRBV11-2 | CASSLASTSSYEQYF | TGTGCCAGCAGCTTAGCTTCGACTAGCAGCTACGAGCAGTACTTC
NA | TRBJ2-5 | NA | TRBV27 | CASSPHLSETQYF | TGTGCCAGCAGTCCCCACTTGTCGGAGACCCAGTACTTC
NA | TRBJ2-1 | NA | TRBV2 | CASKQTFNNEQFF | TGTGCCAGCAAACAAACGTTTAACAATGAGCAGTTCTTC
TRBD1 | TRBJ2-1 | NA | TRBV9 | CASSARDRLLSYNEQFF | TGTGCCAGCAGCGCGCGGGACAGGTTGTTGTCCTACAATGAGCAGTTCTTC
TRBD2 | TRBJ2-5 | NA | TRBV7-9 | CASSLRMGTSGRETQYF | TGTGCCAGCAGCCTCCGGATGGGGACTAGCGGGAGAGAGACCCAGTACTTC
TRBD2 | TRBJ2-2 | NA | TRBV11-2 | CASSTPSGRARTGELFF | TGTGCCAGCAGCACCCCCAGCGGGAGGGCCAGGACCGGGGAGCTGTTTTTT
TRBD1 | TRBJ1-2 | few | TRBV19 | CASSDRGRPKFYGYTF | TGTGCCAGTAGTGACAGGGGGCGGCCGAAATTCTATGGCTACACCTTC
NA | TRBJ2-3 | NA | TRBV5-6 | CASSFTATDTQYF | TGTGCCAGCAGCTTCACTGCCACAGATACGCAGTATTTT
TRBD2 | TRBJ2-7 | NA | TRBV7-9 | CASSLGREGYF | TGTGCCAGCAGCTTAGGGCGGGAGGGGTACTTC
NA | TRBJ1-1 | once | TRBV5-6 | CASSLRGLVNTEAFF | TGTGCCAGCAGCTTGCGGGGGTTGGTGAACACTGAAGCTTTCTTT
NA | TRBJ1-1 | NA | TRBV6-5 | CASSHGGMRTEAFF | TGTGCCAGCAGTCACGGGGGGATGAGGACTGAAGCTTTCTTT
TRBD1 | TRBJ1-1 | once | TRBV11-2 | CASSLDVFDRGRNTEAFF | TGTGCCAGCAGCTTAGATGTGTTCGACAGGGGCCGGAACACTGAAGCTTTCTTT
TRBD1 | TRBJ2-7 | NA | TRBV5-1 | CASSPDRFYEQYF | TGCGCCAGCAGCCCGGACAGGTTCTACGAGCAGTACTTC
NA | TRBJ1-1 | NA | TRBV5-6 | CASSLENSRAFF | TGTGCCAGCAGCTTAGAAAACTCAAGAGCTTTCTTT
TRBD2 | TRBJ2-5 | once | TRBV11-2 | CASSLSSGSLEETQYF | TGTGCCAGCAGCTTGTCTAGCGGGAGTCTGGAAGAGACCCAGTACTTC
TRBD1 | TRBJ2-3 | NA | TRBV6-5 | CASARGQGADTQYF | TGTGCCAGCGCCCGGGGACAGGGGGCAGATACGCAGTATTTT
NA | TRBJ2-5 | NA | TRBV6-5 | CASSPDRQETQYF | TGTGCCAGCAGTCCTGACAGGCAAGAGACCCAGTACTTC
TRBD2 | TRBJ2-4 | NA | TRBV4-2 | CASSQSLAVQNIQYF | TGTGCCAGCAGCCAATCCCTAGCGGTCCAAAACATTCAGTACTTC
TRBD2 | TRBJ2-7 | NA | TRBV5-1 | CASSPDGTNHIYEQYF | TGCGCCAGCAGTCCGGACGGGACTAACCACATCTACGAGCAGTACTTC
TRBD2 | TRBJ2-2 | once | TRBV7-7 | CASSKSGRNTGELFF | TGTGCTAGCAGCAAAAGCGGGAGGAACACCGGGGAGCTGTTTTTT